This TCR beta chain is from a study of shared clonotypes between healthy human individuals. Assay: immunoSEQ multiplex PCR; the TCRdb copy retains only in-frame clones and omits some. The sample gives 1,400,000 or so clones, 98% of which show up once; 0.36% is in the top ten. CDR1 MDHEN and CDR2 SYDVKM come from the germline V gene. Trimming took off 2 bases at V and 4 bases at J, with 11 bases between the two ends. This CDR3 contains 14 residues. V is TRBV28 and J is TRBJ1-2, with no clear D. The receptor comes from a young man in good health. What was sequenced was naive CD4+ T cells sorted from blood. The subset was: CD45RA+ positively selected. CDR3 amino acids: CASSLGSRAYGYTF. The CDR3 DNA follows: TGTGCCAGCAGTTTAGGCTCGAGGGCCTATGGCTACACCTTC.